The 16 T cell receptor beta chains listed next were all sequenced from one sample in a study of shared T cell receptors in the human thymus. Data came from immunoSEQ multiplex PCR; TCRdb stores just in-frame clones and leaves some out. This sample yields more than 550,000 clones, of which 87% are seen a single time; 0.0094% belongs to the top ten. These data also formed part of another study, on human thymus T cells.

The sequencing sample was made of thymocytes. These receptors all come from a boy in the first two years of life with a congenital heart defect.

J is TRBJ2-7 and V is TRBV6-6, with TRBD2 matching 8 bases. In germline, CDR1 is MNHNY, CDR2 SVGAGI (reference sequence). The CDR3 runs to 16 residues. V gave up 6 bases and J gave up 0 bases; unmatched junction bases: 10. The DNA for the CDR3 is TGTGCCAGCAGCCTCTTTGCGGGAGGCGTCTCCTACGAGCAGTACTTC. Its protein product is CASSLFAGGVSYEQYF.

The chain carries TRBV4-1 and TRBJ2-3; 7 nucleotides align to TRBD2. This CDR3 has 18 residues. Germline CDR1 and CDR2: MGHRA and YSYEKL. V trimming: 0 bases; J trimming: 6 bases; junction bases outside the gene matches: 15. The CDR3 loop reads CASSQESGERGSRDTQYF. CDR3 DNA sequence: TGCGCCAGCAGCCAAGAATCTGGCGAGCGGGGAAGTAGGGATACGCAGTATTTT.

DNA for the CDR3: TGTGCCAGCAGGGCGGGGGCGGAGGAAAACTATGGCTACACCTTC. Translation gives CASRAGAEENYGYTF. The chain is built from TRBV6-4 and TRBJ1-2; TRBD1 might be the D (6 bases). This CDR3 has 15 residues. V lost 6 bases and J lost 2, with 16 bases in between. The germline V gene encodes CDR1 MRHNA and CDR2 SNTAGT.

The genes are TRBV28 and TRBJ1-5; D may be TRBD1 (6 bases). V lost 5 bases to trimming and J lost 2 bases, with 10 bases between them. The germline V gene encodes CDR1 MDHEN and CDR2 SYDVKM. CDR3 length: 14 residues. The CDR3 DNA reads TGTGCCAGCAGTGGACAGTATGGCAATCAGCCCCAGCATTTT. Its translation: CASSGQYGNQPQHF. Together with reference TRBV28 and TRBJ1-5, the CDR3 gives the full variable domain: DVKVTQSSRYLVKRTGEKVFLECVQDMDHENMFWYRQDPGLGLRLIYFSYDVKMKEKGDIPEGYSVSREKKERFSLILESASTNQTSMYLCASSGQYGNQPQHFGDGTRLSIL.

The chain has TRBV14 and TRBJ1-1, with D possibly being TRBD1 (5 bases). The CDR3 extends over 13 amino acids. V gave up 0 bases and J gave up 4 bases, with 6 bases separating them. From germline, CDR1 is SGHDN and CDR2 FVKESK. The CDR3 nucleotides read TGTGCCAGCAGCCAAGAAAGGGGCACTGAAGCTTTCTTT. The encoded protein is CASSQERGTEAFF.

The chain links TRBV9 to TRBJ2-5; TRBD2 matches 9 bases. This CDR3 is built from 17 residues. V trimming: 4 bases; J trimming: 2 bases; junction bases outside the gene matches: 12. Germline loops: CDR1 SGDLS, CDR2 YYNGEE. CDR3 loop: CASSPGVVAGEQETQYF. Written as DNA, the CDR3 is TGTGCCAGCAGCCCTGGAGTCGTAGCGGGGGAACAAGAGACCCAGTACTTC.

This chain joins TRBV7-6 and TRBJ1-2; D may be TRBD1 (6 bases). The ends were cut back, 5 bases at V and 6 bases at J, with 13 bases in the middle. Germline V gives CDR1 SGHVS, CDR2 FNYEAQ. This CDR3 is built from 13 residues. CDR3 protein: CASSQGHDNGYTF. Written as DNA, the CDR3 is TGTGCCAGCAGCCAGGGACATGATAATGGCTACACCTTC.

The chain joins TRBV4-2 to TRBJ2-3, with TRBD2 matching over 7 bases. This CDR3 spans 18 amino acids. CDR1 and CDR2 (germline): LGHNA, YNFKEQ. The V segment lost 0 bases and the J segment 7 bases; nucleotides outside the gene matches: 16. Here the CDR3 reads CASSQDWGIGTNTYTQYF. In DNA form, the CDR3 reads TGTGCCAGCAGCCAAGATTGGGGGATCGGGACTAATACCTATACGCAGTATTTT.

In its sample, this clone was seen once. This chain links TRBV5-1 with TRBJ1-6; TRBD1 matches 7 bases. Germline trimming cut 0 bases from V and 6 bases from J; bases unmatched to any gene: 6. The CDR3 spans 16 residues. Germline values: CDR1 SGHRS, CDR2 YFSETQ. CDR3 coding DNA: TGCGCCAGCAGCTTGGCCGGACAGGTTCCTAATTCACCCCTCCACTTT. Translated, it gives CASSLAGQVPNSPLHF.

The chain recombines TRBV5-1 with TRBJ2-1; D possibly corresponds to TRBD2 (5 bases). From germline, CDR1 is SGHRS and CDR2 YFSETQ. CDR3 length: 13 residues. V lost 0 bases, J lost 15 bases, and 16 bases lay in between. DNA of the CDR3: TGCGCCAGCAGCTTGGGAGGGCCCCGCTATAGGTTCTTC. As protein: CASSLGGPRYRFF.

The chain carries TRBV2 and TRBJ2-2, with D perhaps matching TRBD2 (6 bases). The CDR3 totals 16 residues. The ends were cut back, 5 bases at V and 0 bases at J, with 13 bases in the middle. Germline values: CDR1 SNHLY, CDR2 FYNNEI. CDR3 residues: CASSHRTSSNTGELFF. The CDR3 DNA reads TGTGCCAGCAGTCATCGTACTAGCTCGAACACCGGGGAGCTGTTTTTT.

The chain recombines TRBV7-2 with TRBJ2-1; 12 nucleotides align to TRBD2. This CDR3 spans 15 amino acids. The ends lost 5 bases at V and 5 bases at J; junction bases unmatched: 4. CDR1 is SGHTA, CDR2 FQGNSA, per germline. The CDR3 sequence: CASSRLAGVHNEQFF. Written as DNA, the CDR3 is TGTGCCAGCAGCCGACTAGCGGGAGTCCACAATGAGCAGTTCTTC.

This clone showed up just a few times. This chain connects TRBV5-6 to TRBJ1-2; maybe TRBD1 (5 bases). The CDR3 loop spans 14 amino acids. CDR1 SGHDT and CDR2 YYEEEE come from the germline V gene. Trimming took off 4 bases at V and 2 bases at J, with 12 bases between the two ends. The chain's CDR3 is CASSLRVSNYGYTF. DNA of the CDR3: TGTGCCAGCAGCCTCAGGGTCAGCAACTATGGCTACACCTTC. Based on the CDR3 plus reference TRBV5-6 and TRBJ1-2, the full variable domain is DAGVTQSPTHLIKTRGQQVTLRCSPKSGHDTVSWYQQALGQGPQFIFQYYEEEERQRGNFPDRFSGHQFPNYSSELNVNALLLGDSALYLCASSLRVSNYGYTFGSGTRLTVV.

The rearrangement uses TRBV7-2 and TRBJ2-7; 10 positions match TRBD1. Germline trimming cut 5 bases from V and 7 bases from J; bases unmatched to any gene: 11. Per the germline V gene, CDR1 is SGHTA and CDR2 is FQGNSA. This CDR3 comprises 15 residues. CDR3 bases: TGTGCCAGCAGCGCGCTGCCGGGACAGGGGCTGGAGCAGTACTTC. It specifies CASSALPGQGLEQYF.

The V call is TRBV9, the J call TRBJ2-3; 8 bases match TRBD2. The germline V gene has CDR1 SGDLS and CDR2 YYNGEE. The J segment lost 1 base and the V segment lost 6 bases, leaving 4 bases of the junction unmatched. The CDR3 runs to 14 residues. CDR3 in amino acids: CASTAGGGTDTQYF. As DNA, the CDR3 is TGTGCCAGCACCGCGGGAGGCGGCACAGATACGCAGTATTTT. Filled out from reference TRBV9 and TRBJ2-3, the complete variable domain reads DSGVTQTPKHLITATGQRVTLRCSPRSGDLSVYWYQQSLDQGLQFLIQYYNGEERAKGNILERFSAQQFPDLHSELNLSSLELGDSALYFCASTAGGGTDTQYFGPGTRLTVL.

The chain is built from TRBV10-2 and TRBJ2-5; maybe TRBD1 (6 bases). Trimming took off 4 bases at V and 0 bases at J, with 9 bases between the two ends. This CDR3 has 14 amino acids. Germline values: CDR1 WSHSY, CDR2 SAAADI. The CDR3 DNA reads as TGCGCCAGCAGTGTGCAGGGGAACCAAGAGACCCAGTACTTC. Translating gives CASSVQGNQETQYF.